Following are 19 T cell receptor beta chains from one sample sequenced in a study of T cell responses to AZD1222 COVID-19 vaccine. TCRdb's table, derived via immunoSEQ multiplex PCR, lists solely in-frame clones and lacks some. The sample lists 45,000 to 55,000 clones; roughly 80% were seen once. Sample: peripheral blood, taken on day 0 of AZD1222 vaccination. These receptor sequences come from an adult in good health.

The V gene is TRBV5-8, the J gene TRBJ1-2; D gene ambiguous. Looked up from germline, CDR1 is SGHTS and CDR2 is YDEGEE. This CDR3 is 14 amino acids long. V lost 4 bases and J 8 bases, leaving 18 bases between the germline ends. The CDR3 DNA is TGTGCCAGCAGCGCGGGGATGGTTCTAGGGGGCTACACCTTC. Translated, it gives CASSAGMVLGGYTF.

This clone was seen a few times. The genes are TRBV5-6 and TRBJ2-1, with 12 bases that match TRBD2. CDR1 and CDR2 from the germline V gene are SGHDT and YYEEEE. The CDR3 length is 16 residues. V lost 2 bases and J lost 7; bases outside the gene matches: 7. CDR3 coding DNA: TGTGCCAGCAGCTTAGGACTACTAGCGGGAGGAAATGAGCAGTTCTTC. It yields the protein CASSLGLLAGGNEQFF. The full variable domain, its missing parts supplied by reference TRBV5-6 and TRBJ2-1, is DAGVTQSPTHLIKTRGQQVTLRCSPKSGHDTVSWYQQALGQGPQFIFQYYEEEERQRGNFPDRFSGHQFPNYSSELNVNALLLGDSALYLCASSLGLLAGGNEQFFGPGTRLTVL.

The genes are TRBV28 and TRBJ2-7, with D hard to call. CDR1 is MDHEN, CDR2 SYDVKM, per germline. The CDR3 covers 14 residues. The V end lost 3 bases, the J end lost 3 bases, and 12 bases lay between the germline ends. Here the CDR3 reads CASSFSQSHYEQYF. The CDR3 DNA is TGTGCCAGCAGTTTTTCACAGAGTCACTACGAGCAGTACTTC.

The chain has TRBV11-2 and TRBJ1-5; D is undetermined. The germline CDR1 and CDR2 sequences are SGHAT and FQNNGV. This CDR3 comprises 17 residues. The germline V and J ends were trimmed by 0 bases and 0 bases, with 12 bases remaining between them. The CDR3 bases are TGTGCCAGCAGCTTAGATGTTTGGCAGTTTAGCAATCAGCCCCAGCATTTT. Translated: CASSLDVWQFSNQPQHF. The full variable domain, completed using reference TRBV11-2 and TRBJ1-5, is EAGVAQSPRYKIIEKRQSVAFWCNPISGHATLYWYQQILGQGPKLLIQFQNNGVVDDSQLPKDRFSAERLKGVDSTLKIQPAKLEDSAVYLCASSLDVWQFSNQPQHFGDGTRLSIL.

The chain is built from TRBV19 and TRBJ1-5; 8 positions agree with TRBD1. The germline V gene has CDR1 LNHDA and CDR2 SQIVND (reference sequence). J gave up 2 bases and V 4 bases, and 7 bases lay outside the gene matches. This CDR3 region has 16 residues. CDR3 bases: TGTGCCAGTAGTAGGGAGACAGGGGATGGCAATCAGCCCCAGCATTTT. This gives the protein CASSRETGDGNQPQHF. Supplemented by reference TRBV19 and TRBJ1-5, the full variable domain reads DGGITQSPKYLFRKEGQNVTLSCEQNLNHDAMYWYRQDPGQGLRLIYYSQIVNDFQKGDIAEGYSVSREKKESFPLTVTSAQKNPTAFYLCASSRETGDGNQPQHFGDGTRLSIL.

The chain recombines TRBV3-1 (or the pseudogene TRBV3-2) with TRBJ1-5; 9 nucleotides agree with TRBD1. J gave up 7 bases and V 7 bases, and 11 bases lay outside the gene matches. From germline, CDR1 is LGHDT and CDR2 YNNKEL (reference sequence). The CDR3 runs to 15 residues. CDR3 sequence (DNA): TGTGCCAGCAATGGGACAGGGAGAGGAAAACAGCCCCAGCATTTT. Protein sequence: CASNGTGRGKQPQHF.

The CDR3 is CASSLRGQGPSPLHF. CDR3 nucleotide sequence: TGTGCCAGCAGCTTAAGGGGTCAGGGTCCCTCACCCCTCCACTTT. The chain uses TRBV11-2 and TRBJ1-6; maybe TRBD1 (5 bases). V was shortened by 2 bases and J by 10 bases, with 15 bases between the two germline ends. The CDR3 has 15 amino acids. The V gene's germline CDR1 is SGHAT and CDR2 FQNNGV.

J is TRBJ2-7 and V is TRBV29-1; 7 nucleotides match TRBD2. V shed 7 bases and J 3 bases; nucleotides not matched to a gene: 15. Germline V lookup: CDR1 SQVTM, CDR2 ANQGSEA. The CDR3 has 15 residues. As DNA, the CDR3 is TGCAGCGCCTACCTTGGGGGGGGACGTATCTACGAGCAGTACTTC. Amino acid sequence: CSAYLGGGRIYEQYF.

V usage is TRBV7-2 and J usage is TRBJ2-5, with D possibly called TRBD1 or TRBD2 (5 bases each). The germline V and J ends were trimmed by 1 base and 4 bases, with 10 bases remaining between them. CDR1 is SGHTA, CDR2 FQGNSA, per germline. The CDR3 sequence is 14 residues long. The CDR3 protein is CASSLGPGRETQYF. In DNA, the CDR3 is TGTGCCAGCAGCTTAGGACCGGGGCGAGAGACCCAGTACTTC.

CDR3 sequence: CASTPRGLAGELFF. CDR3 DNA sequence: TGTGCCAGCACGCCCAGGGGTCTAGCCGGGGAGCTGTTTTTT. The chain joins TRBV9 to TRBJ2-2; TRBD1 is a possible D gene (6 bases). With 6 bases removed from V and 6 bases from J, the gap between germline ends came to 15 bases. This CDR3 region has 14 residues. Germline CDR1 SGDLS, CDR2 YYNGEE.

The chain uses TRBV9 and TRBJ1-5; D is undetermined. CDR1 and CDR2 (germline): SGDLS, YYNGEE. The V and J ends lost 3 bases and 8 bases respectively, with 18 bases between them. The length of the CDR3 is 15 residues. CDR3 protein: CASSGRASTEEPQHF. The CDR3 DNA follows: TGTGCCAGCAGCGGGAGGGCCTCGACCGAGGAGCCCCAGCATTTT.

DNA for the CDR3: TGTGCCAGCAGCCAGAGGGCGGGGACAGATACGCAGTATTTT. Its protein product is CASSQRAGTDTQYF. This chain links TRBV3-1 (or the pseudogene TRBV3-2) with TRBJ2-3; a possible D gene is TRBD2 (6 bases). V was clipped by 3 bases and J by 3 bases, with 10 bases between them. The CDR3 has 14 residues. In germline, CDR1 is LGHDT, CDR2 YNNKEL (reference sequence).

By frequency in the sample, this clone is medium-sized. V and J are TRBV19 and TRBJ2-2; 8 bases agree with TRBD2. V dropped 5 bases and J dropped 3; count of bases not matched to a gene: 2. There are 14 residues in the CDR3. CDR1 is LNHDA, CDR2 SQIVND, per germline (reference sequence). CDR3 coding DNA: TGTGCCAGTAGTGGGACTAGGTACACCGGGGAGCTGTTTTTT. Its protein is CASSGTRYTGELFF.

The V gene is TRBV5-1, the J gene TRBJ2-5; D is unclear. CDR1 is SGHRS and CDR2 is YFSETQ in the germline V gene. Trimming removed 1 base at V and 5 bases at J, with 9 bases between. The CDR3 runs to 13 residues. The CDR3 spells CASSLWVAETQYF. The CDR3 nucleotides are TGCGCCAGCAGCTTGTGGGTAGCCGAGACCCAGTACTTC.

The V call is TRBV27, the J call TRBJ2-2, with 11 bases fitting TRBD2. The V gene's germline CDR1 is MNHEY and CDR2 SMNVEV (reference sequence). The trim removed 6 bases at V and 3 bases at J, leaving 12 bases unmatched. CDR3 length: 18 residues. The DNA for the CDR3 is TGTGCCAGCAGATGGGAGATGCCGGGACTAGCGGACACCGGGGAGCTGTTTTTT. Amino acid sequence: CASRWEMPGLADTGELFF.

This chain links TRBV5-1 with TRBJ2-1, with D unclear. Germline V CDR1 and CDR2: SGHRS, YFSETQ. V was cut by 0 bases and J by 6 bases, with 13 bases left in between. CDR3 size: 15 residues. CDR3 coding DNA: TGCGCCAGCAGCTTGGTGACGAGAGAGGTCAATGAGCAGTTCTTC. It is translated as CASSLVTREVNEQFF.

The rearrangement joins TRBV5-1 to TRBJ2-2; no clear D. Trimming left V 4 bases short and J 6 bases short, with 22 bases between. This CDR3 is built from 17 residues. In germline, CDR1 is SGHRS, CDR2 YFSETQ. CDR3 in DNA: TGCGCCAGCAGCCTGGGTCCGGCGGAACCTTACGCCGGGGAGCTGTTTTTT. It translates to CASSLGPAEPYAGELFF.

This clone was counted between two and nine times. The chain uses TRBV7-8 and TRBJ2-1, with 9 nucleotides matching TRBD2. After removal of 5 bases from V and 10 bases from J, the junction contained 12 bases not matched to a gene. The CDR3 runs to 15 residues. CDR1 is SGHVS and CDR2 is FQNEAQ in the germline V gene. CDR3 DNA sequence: TGTGCCAGCAGCACGTTAGGACTAGCGCTGGGGGAGCAGTTCTTC. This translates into CASSTLGLALGEQFF.

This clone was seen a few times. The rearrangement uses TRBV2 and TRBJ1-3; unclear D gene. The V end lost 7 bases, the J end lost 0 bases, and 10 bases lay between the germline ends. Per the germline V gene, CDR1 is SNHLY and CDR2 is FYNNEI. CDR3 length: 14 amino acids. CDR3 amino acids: CASTSGNSGNTIYF. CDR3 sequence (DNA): TGTGCCAGCACCTCAGGAAACTCTGGAAACACCATATATTTT.